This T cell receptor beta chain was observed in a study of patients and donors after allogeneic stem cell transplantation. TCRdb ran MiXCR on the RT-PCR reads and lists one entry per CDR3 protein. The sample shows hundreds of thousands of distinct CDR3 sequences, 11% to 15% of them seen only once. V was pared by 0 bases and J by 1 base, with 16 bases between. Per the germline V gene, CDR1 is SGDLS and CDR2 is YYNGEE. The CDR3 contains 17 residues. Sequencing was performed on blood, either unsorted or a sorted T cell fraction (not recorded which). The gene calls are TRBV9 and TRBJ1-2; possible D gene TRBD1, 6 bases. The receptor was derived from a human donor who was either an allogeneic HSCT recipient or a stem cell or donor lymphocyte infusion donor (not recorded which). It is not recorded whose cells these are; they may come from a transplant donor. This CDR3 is CASSVGPTRTVNYGYTF. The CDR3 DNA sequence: TGTGCCAGCAGCGTAGGTCCTACAAGGACAGTTAACTATGGCTACACCTTC.